Listed below are T cell receptor beta chains from one sample, sequenced in a study of T cell changes during pregnancy in multiple sclerosis. Generated by immunoSEQ multiplex PCR, the TCRdb table keeps only in-frame clones and is missing some. Among some 28,000 clones listed, more than 85% were seen once. The sequencing here drew on CD4+ T cells from peripheral blood mononuclear cells, taken in the first trimester of pregnancy. The receptors come from a female donor in good health, enrolled as a control in a pregnancy study. Both conserved end residues are part of each CDR3. A D gene is named only where the DNA matches it firmly. Expanded clones get a size class; other rows say once, few or many, or leave the size out.

clone_size: -
d_call: -
j_call: TRBJ1-1
v_call: TRBV2
cdr3_aa: CASSDFGTLNTEAFF
cdr3_nt: TGTGCCAGCAGTGATTTCGGGACTTTGAACACTGAAGCTTTCTTT

clone_size: few
d_call: TRBD2
j_call: TRBJ2-3
v_call: TRBV14
cdr3_aa: CASSQGLADTQYF
cdr3_nt: TGTGCCAGCAGCCAAGGACTAGCCGATACGCAGTATTTT

clone_size: -
d_call: -
j_call: TRBJ1-2
v_call: TRBV5-4
cdr3_aa: CASSLESWAFYGYTF
cdr3_nt: TGTGCCAGCAGCTTGGAATCTTGGGCTTTCTATGGCTACACCTTC

clone_size: -
d_call: -
j_call: TRBJ1-6
v_call: TRBV9
cdr3_aa: CASSVAPESSYNSPLHF
cdr3_nt: TGTGCCAGCAGCGTAGCCCCAGAAAGCTCCTATAATTCACCCCTCCACTTT

clone_size: -
d_call: -
j_call: TRBJ1-1
v_call: TRBV7-8
cdr3_aa: CASSRSDSNTEAFF
cdr3_nt: TGTGCCAGCAGCCGGTCAGACAGCAACACTGAAGCTTTCTTT

clone_size: -
d_call: -
j_call: TRBJ2-5
v_call: TRBV20-1
cdr3_aa: CSESDQETQYF
cdr3_nt: TGCAGTGAATCTGATCAGGAGACCCAGTACTTC

clone_size: -
d_call: -
j_call: TRBJ2-5
v_call: TRBV21-1
cdr3_aa: CATIPPLKLETQYF
cdr3_nt: TGTGCCACCATTCCCCCCCTAAAATTAGAGACCCAGTACTTC

clone_size: -
d_call: TRBD2
j_call: TRBJ2-1
v_call: TRBV7-3
cdr3_aa: CASSLSGRGNEQFF
cdr3_nt: TGTGCCAGCAGCCTTAGCGGGAGGGGGAATGAGCAGTTCTTC

clone_size: -
d_call: -
j_call: TRBJ2-7
v_call: TRBV7-2
cdr3_aa: CASSLGRAFSSYEQYF
cdr3_nt: TGTGCCAGCAGCTTAGGGCGGGCCTTCAGCTCCTACGAGCAGTACTTC

clone_size: -
d_call: -
j_call: TRBJ1-2
v_call: TRBV28
cdr3_aa: CASSSGTGAYGYTF
cdr3_nt: TGTGCCAGCAGTTCCGGGACTGGGGCCTATGGCTACACCTTC

clone_size: -
d_call: TRBD2
j_call: TRBJ2-3
v_call: TRBV7-2
cdr3_aa: CASSPEAGGGPSTQYF
cdr3_nt: TGTGCCAGCAGCCCCGAGGCGGGGGGGGGCCCGAGTACGCAGTATTTT

clone_size: -
d_call: -
j_call: TRBJ2-7
v_call: TRBV4-3
cdr3_aa: CASSPDPRNEQYF
cdr3_nt: TGCGCCAGCAGCCCCGACCCCAGGAACGAGCAGTACTTC

clone_size: once
d_call: TRBD2
j_call: TRBJ2-4
v_call: TRBV11-2
cdr3_aa: CASSLSGGRNIQYF
cdr3_nt: TGTGCCAGCAGCTTAAGCGGGGGGAGAAACATTCAGTACTTC

clone_size: once
d_call: -
j_call: TRBJ2-5
v_call: TRBV4-1
cdr3_aa: CASSQAYGETQYF
cdr3_nt: TGCGCCAGCAGCCAGGCTTACGGGGAGACCCAGTACTTC

clone_size: -
d_call: TRBD2
j_call: TRBJ2-1
v_call: TRBV5-4
cdr3_aa: CASSLVAGGWNEQFF
cdr3_nt: TGTGCCAGCAGCTTGGTTGCGGGGGGCTGGAATGAGCAGTTCTTC

clone_size: -
d_call: TRBD1
j_call: TRBJ1-1
v_call: TRBV14
cdr3_aa: CASSLTGGRTEAFF
cdr3_nt: TGTGCCAGCAGTTTGACAGGGGGCCGGACTGAAGCTTTCTTT

clone_size: -
d_call: TRBD1
j_call: TRBJ2-7
v_call: TRBV6-5
cdr3_aa: CASAPRDSSYEQYF
cdr3_nt: TGTGCCAGCGCCCCCCGGGACAGCTCCTACGAGCAGTACTTC

clone_size: -
d_call: TRBD2
j_call: TRBJ2-3
v_call: TRBV29-1
cdr3_aa: CSVGSSGRTDTQYF
cdr3_nt: TGCAGCGTGGGGTCCAGCGGGAGAACAGATACGCAGTATTTT

clone_size: -
d_call: -
j_call: TRBJ1-1
v_call: TRBV11-2
cdr3_aa: CASSLNDRAEAFF
cdr3_nt: TGTGCCAGCAGCTTGAACGACAGAGCTGAAGCTTTCTTT

clone_size: -
d_call: -
j_call: TRBJ2-7
v_call: TRBV20-1
cdr3_aa: CSAINNYEQYF
cdr3_nt: TGCAGTGCAATCAACAACTACGAGCAGTACTTC